The following is a T cell receptor (beta chain) sequence with its context. This record comes from a study of cytomegalovirus exposure and HLA in healthy donors. This PCR relied on a set of 60 Vbeta primers and 13 Jbeta primers. Sequenced by immunoSEQ multiplex PCR; TCRdb stores in-frame clones only, minus some. Altogether 150,000 to 200,000 clones are present, 84% being singletons, with the ten largest covering about 0.25%. V lost 3 bases, J lost 4 bases, and 13 bases lay in between. CDR3 length equals 14 residues. Germline V CDR1 and CDR2: SGDLS, YYNGEE. Sequencing used PBMCs. The rearrangement links TRBV9 to TRBJ2-5, with D perhaps TRBD1 (6 bases). This TCR was sampled from a boy between 10 and 17 years old in good health and CMV-seronegative. The CDR3 sequence is CASSGAGDSETQYF. The CDR3 coding sequence is TGTGCCAGCAGCGGGGCAGGGGATTCAGAGACCCAGTACTTC.